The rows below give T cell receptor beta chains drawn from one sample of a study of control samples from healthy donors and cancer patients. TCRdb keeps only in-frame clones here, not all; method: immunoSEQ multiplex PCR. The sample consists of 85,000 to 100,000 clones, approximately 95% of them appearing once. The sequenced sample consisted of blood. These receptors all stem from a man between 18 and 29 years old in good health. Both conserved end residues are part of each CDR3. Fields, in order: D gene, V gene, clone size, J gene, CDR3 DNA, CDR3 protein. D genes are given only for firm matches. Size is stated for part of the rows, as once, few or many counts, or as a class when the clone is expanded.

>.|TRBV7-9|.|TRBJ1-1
TGTGCCAGCAGTTCTAGCCGAGTTGAGCGGTACGGGTACACTGAAGCTTTCTTT
CASSSSRVERYGYTEAFF
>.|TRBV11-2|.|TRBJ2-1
TGTGCCAGCAGCCTCCACTCAAATGAGCAGTTCTTC
CASSLHSNEQFF
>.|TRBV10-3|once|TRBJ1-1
TGTGCCATCAGGGGGAACACTGAAGCTTTCTTT
CAIRGNTEAFF
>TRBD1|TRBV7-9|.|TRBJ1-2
TGTGCCAGCAGCTTAGACGACAGGGGTTTTAAGGGCTACACCTTC
CASSLDDRGFKGYTF
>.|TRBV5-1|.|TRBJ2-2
TGCGCCAGCAGCTTGGGGTTTAGCGCCGGGGAGCTGTTTTTT
CASSLGFSAGELFF
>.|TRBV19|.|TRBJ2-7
TGTGCCAGTAGTATCCCGGGAACGGCCTCTGACGAGCAGTACTTC
CASSIPGTASDEQYF
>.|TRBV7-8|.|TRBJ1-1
TGTGCCAGCAGCTCCAATGCTGAAGCTTTCTTT
CASSSNAEAFF
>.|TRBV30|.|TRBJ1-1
TGTGCCTGGAGGCCTACCGGGACAATGACTGAAGCTTTCTTT
CAWRPTGTMTEAFF
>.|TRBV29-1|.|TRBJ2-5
TGCAGCGTTGAAGATCAAGGTATTACTGGGACCCAGTACTTC
CSVEDQGITGTQYF
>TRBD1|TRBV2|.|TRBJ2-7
TGTGCCATCAACCTCCGGGACAGGCCGTACGAGCAGTACTTC
CAINLRDRPYEQYF
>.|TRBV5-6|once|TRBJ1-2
TGTGCCAGCAGCAATGGGGTATCCACGACCTTC
CASSNGVSTTF
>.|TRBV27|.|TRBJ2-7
TGTGCCAGCGGGGGCAGGACAGCCTACGAGCAGTACTTC
CASGGRTAYEQYF
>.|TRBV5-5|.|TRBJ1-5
TGTGCCAGCAGCTTGGGCCAGGGTAACTATCAGCCCCAGCATTTT
CASSLGQGNYQPQHF
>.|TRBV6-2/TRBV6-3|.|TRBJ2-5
TGTGCCAGCAGTTACTACAGAGAAGAGACCCAGTACTTC
CASSYYREETQYF
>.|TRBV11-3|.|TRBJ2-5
TGTGCCAGCAGCTCTGCCGACGGGCAAGAGACCCAGTACTTC
CASSSADGQETQYF
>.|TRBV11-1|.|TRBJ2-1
TGTGCCAGCAGCAGCTTGCCGCTCAATGAGCAGTTCTTC
CASSSLPLNEQFF
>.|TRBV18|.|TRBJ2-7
TGTGCCAGCTCACCCTCAAGGGCAAACTCAGACTACGAGCAGTACTTC
CASSPSRANSDYEQYF
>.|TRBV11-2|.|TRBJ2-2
TGTGCCAGCAGCTCTCTGGACACCGGGGAGCTGTTTTTT
CASSSLDTGELFF
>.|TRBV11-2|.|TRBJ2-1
TGTGCCAGCAGCTTAGATGAGGGTGTGGCTAGAAGGTACAATGAGCAGTTCTTC
CASSLDEGVARRYNEQFF
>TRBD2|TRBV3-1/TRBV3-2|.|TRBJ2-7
TGTGCCAGCAGCCAAGACGGACTAGCGCCCGAGCAGTACTTC
CASSQDGLAPEQYF
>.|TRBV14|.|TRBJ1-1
TGTGCCAGCAGCCAAGATAGTGTCCAGCTGAACACTGAAGCTTTCTTT
CASSQDSVQLNTEAFF
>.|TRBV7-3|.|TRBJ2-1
TGTGCCAGCAGCTTAGCGTCAGCGGCCCATGAGCAGTTCTTC
CASSLASAAHEQFF
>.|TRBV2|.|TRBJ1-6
TGTGCCAGCAGTGAAGCAATAGGGGGAAACTATTATAATTCACCCCTCCACTTT
CASSEAIGGNYYNSPLHF
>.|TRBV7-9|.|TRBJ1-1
TGTGCCAGCAGTACTGGGGGGAACACTGAAGCTTTCTTT
CASSTGGNTEAFF
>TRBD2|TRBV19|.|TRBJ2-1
TGTGCCAGTAGTATAAGGACTAGCGGCTCCTACAATGAGCAGTTCTTC
CASSIRTSGSYNEQFF
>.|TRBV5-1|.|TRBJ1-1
TGCGCCAGCAGCAGAGGTTCGGCGGATGTTGTGACTGAAGCTTTCTTT
CASSRGSADVVTEAFF
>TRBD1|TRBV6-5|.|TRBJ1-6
TGTGCCAGCAGGGCGACAGGGTATAATTCACCCCTCCACTTT
CASRATGYNSPLHF
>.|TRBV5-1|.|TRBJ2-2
TGCGCCAGCCGATCCGGGATCTACACCGGGGAGCTGTTTTTT
CASRSGIYTGELFF
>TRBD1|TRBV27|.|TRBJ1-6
TGTGCCAGCAGCCGGGACAGGACGACGGGGTCCTATAATTCACCCCTCCACTTT
CASSRDRTTGSYNSPLHF
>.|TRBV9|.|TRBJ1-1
TGTGCCAGCAGCGCCGACTTAGGAAACACTGAAGCTTTCTTT
CASSADLGNTEAFF
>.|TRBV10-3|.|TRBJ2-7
TGTGCCATCAGTGAGTCGGGGGTGTTGGCGTACGAGCAGTACTTC
CAISESGVLAYEQYF
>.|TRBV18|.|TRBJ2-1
TGTGCCAGCTCACCACAGGAGACGAGCTCCTACAATGAGCAGTTCTTC
CASSPQETSSYNEQFF
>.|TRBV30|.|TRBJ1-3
TGTGCCTGGAGTGACATGGGGCCTTCTGGAAACACCATATATTTT
CAWSDMGPSGNTIYF
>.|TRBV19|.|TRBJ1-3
TGTGCCAGCATTTCAGGGGCTGCTGGAAACACCATATATTTT
CASISGAAGNTIYF
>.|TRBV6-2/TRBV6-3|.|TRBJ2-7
TGTGCCAGCAGTTACGGCAGGGGAAACTCCTACGAGCAGTACTTC
CASSYGRGNSYEQYF
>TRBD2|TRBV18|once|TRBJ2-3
TGTGCCAGCTCACCTCTAGCGGGGGGGCTGAAGACAGATACGCAGTATTTT
CASSPLAGGLKTDTQYF
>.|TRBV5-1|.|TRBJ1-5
TGCGCCAGCAGCCTGGGCGGGACGGGAGGTCTAGATCAGCCCCAGCATTTT
CASSLGGTGGLDQPQHF
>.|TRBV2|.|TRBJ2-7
TGTGCCAGCAGGGAATCCGCAATGGGGGCCTACGAGCAGTACTTC
CASRESAMGAYEQYF
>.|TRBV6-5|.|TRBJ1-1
TGTGCCAGCAGTTACGAACCAAACACTGAAGCTTTCTTT
CASSYEPNTEAFF
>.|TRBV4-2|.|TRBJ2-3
TGTGCCAGCAGCCAAGATCGGGCTAGTCAAGATACGCAGTATTTT
CASSQDRASQDTQYF
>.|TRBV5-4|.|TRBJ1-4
TGTGCCAGCAGCCTTAGGACAGCAAGGAGTAATGAAAAACTGTTTTTT
CASSLRTARSNEKLFF
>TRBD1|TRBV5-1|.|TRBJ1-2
TGCGCCAGCAGCTTGACAGGGGCTCTGGCCTATGGCTACACCTTC
CASSLTGALAYGYTF
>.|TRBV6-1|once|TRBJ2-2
TGTGCCAGCAGTGAAAACAGGGCTGTCGGGGAGCTGTTTTTT
CASSENRAVGELFF
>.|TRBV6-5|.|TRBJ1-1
TGTGCCAGCAATTTTCTAGGGGACACTGAAGCTTTCTTT
CASNFLGDTEAFF
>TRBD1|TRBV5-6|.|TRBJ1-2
TGTGCCAGCAGCTTGGAGGCAGGGGGCCTTGATGGCTACACCTTC
CASSLEAGGLDGYTF
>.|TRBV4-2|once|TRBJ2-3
TGTGCCAGCAGCCAAGATGGGCTAGCAGCCGGACGCACAGATACGCAGTATTTT
CASSQDGLAAGRTDTQYF
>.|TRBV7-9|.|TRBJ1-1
TGTGCCAGCAGCTTCCCCAGGGATGGTGAAGCTTTCTTT
CASSFPRDGEAFF
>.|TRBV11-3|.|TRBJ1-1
TGTGCCAGCAGCCTCCAGGGTAACACTGAAGCTTTCTTT
CASSLQGNTEAFF
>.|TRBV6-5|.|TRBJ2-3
TGTGCCAGCACGTTAAGGGTCGGGACAGATACGCAGTATTTT
CASTLRVGTDTQYF
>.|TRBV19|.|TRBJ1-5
TGTGCCAGTAGCGACACTAGCAATCAGCCCCAGCATTTT
CASSDTSNQPQHF
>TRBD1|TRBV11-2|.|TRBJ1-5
TGTGCCAGCAGCCCAGGGGGTGGGCTTCAGCCCCAGCATTTT
CASSPGGGLQPQHF